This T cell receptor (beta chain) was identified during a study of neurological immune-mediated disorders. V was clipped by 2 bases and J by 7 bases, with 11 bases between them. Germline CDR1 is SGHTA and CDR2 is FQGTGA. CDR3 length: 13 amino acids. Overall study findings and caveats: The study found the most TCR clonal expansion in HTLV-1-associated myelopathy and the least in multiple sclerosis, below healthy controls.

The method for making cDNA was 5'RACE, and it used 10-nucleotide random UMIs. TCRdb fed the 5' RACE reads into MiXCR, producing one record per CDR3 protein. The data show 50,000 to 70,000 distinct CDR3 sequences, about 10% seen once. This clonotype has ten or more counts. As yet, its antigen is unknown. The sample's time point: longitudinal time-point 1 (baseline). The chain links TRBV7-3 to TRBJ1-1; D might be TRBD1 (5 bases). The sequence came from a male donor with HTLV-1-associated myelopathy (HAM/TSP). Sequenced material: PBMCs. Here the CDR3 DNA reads TGTGCCAGCAGCTTACGGGGCAGGGATGAAGCTTTCTTT. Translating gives CASSLRGRDEAFF.